This TCR beta chain stems from a study of blood T cell repertoires in COVID-19. The overall study: PBMCs, B-cell-depleted T cells, or T cells provided the cDNA or gDNA that made up the material.

The protocol was immunoSEQ multiplex PCR, while the TCRdb copy is restricted to in-frame clones and leaves out a portion. The table includes approximately 100,000 clones, 87% detected once. In germline, CDR1 is KGHDR, CDR2 SFDVKD. Trimming removed 0 bases at V and 0 bases at J, with 11 bases between. The CDR3 has 17 amino acids. The source material was peripheral blood. The V call is TRBV24-1, the J call TRBJ2-1, with D tentatively TRBD1 (5 bases). The TCR was taken from a man aged 45-65 years with acute or convalescent COVID-19. CDR3 loop: CATSDLNRPSSYNEQFF. CDR3 nucleotide sequence: TGTGCCACCAGTGATTTGAACAGGCCCAGCTCCTACAATGAGCAGTTCTTC.